Shown below are 10 T cell receptor beta chains from a single sample sequenced in a study of blood T cell repertoires in COVID-19. Here immunoSEQ multiplex PCR was the method, and the copy in TCRdb shows in-frame clones only, minus some. This table has around 140,000 clones, roughly 86% appearing once. The sequenced sample was peripheral blood. The receptors stem from a man between 65 and 80 years old with acute or convalescent COVID-19.

This chain uses TRBV5-1 with TRBJ1-5, with 7 bases fitting TRBD1. Trimming took 1 base from V and 7 from J; bases not matched to a gene: 5. The V gene's germline CDR1 is SGHRS and CDR2 YFSETQ. CDR3 length: 14 residues. CDR3 sequence reads: CASSLNRGDQPQHF. The CDR3, as DNA: TGCGCCAGCAGCTTGAACAGGGGAGACCAGCCCCAGCATTTT.

The V call is TRBV6-6, the J call TRBJ2-7, with D possibly matching TRBD1 (5 bases). The CDR3 is 13 amino acids. The V end was cut by 6 bases, the J end by 6 bases, with 15 bases between. Germline-derived CDR1 and CDR2 are MNHNY and SVGAGI (reference sequence). The chain's CDR3 is CASRMTVNGEQYF. The CDR3 nucleotides are TGTGCCAGCAGGATGACAGTGAACGGCGAGCAGTACTTC.

V gene TRBV11-2 combines with J gene TRBJ1-2, with 9 nucleotides matching TRBD1. Trimming cost V 4 bases and J 8 bases; bases outside gene matches: 8. The CDR3 runs 14 residues. CDR1 and CDR2 (germline): SGHAT, FQNNGV. The chain's CDR3 is CASSSWTGDIGYTF. CDR3 nucleotides: TGTGCCAGCAGCTCTTGGACAGGGGATATCGGCTACACCTTC.

V usage is TRBV7-9 and J usage is TRBJ1-2; D unclear. The CDR3 is 17 amino acids. V was shortened by 7 bases and J by 4 bases, with 25 bases between the two germline ends. Germline V CDR1 and CDR2: SEHNR, FQNEAQ (reference sequence). The CDR3 nucleotides are TGTGCCAGCACCATCCTTTTAGTCTCGAACCGATTCTATGGCTACACCTTC. It translates to CASTILLVSNRFYGYTF. Based on the CDR3 plus reference TRBV7-9 and TRBJ1-2, the full variable domain is DTGVSQNPRHKITKRGQNVTFRCDPISEHNRLYWYRQTLGQGPEFLTYFQNEAQLEKSRLLSDRFSAERPKGSFSTLEIQRTEQGDSAMYLCASTILLVSNRFYGYTFGSGTRLTVV.

With regard to this clone: This specimen includes other DNA sequences encoding the same CDR3. The chain joins TRBV5-1 to TRBJ2-7, with 10 bases fitting TRBD1. CDR1 SGHRS and CDR2 YFSETQ come from the germline V gene. The CDR3 loop spans 16 amino acids. Unmatched junction bases numbered 4, after V lost 0 bases and J lost 1 base. Here the CDR3 DNA reads TGCGCCAGCAGCTTGGCCCGGACAGGGGGTTCCTACGAGCAGTACTTC. It codes for CASSLARTGGSYEQYF.

The chain combines TRBV9 with TRBJ2-1, with D possibly matching TRBD1 (6 bases). This CDR3 is built from 15 residues. The germline V and J ends were trimmed by 0 bases and 9 bases, with 16 bases remaining between them. The germline V gene has CDR1 SGDLS and CDR2 YYNGEE. Here the CDR3 DNA reads TGTGCCAGCAGCGTAGTAGGCCGGACAGCCGGTGAGCAGTTCTTC. The encoded protein is CASSVVGRTAGEQFF.

V and J are TRBV28 and TRBJ1-5; 8 bases agree with TRBD1. Unmatched junction bases numbered 8, after V lost 6 bases and J lost 7 bases. The CDR3 consists of 14 residues. Germline values: CDR1 MDHEN, CDR2 SYDVKM. CDR3 coding DNA: TGTGCCAGCAGACTGGACAGGGTCAGACAGCCCCAGCATTTT. Amino acids: CASRLDRVRQPQHF.

The J gene is TRBJ2-2, the V gene TRBV19; TRBD2 agrees at 7 bases. The CDR3 spans 15 residues. The J segment lost 4 bases and the V segment lost 5 bases, leaving 7 bases of the junction unmatched. Per the germline V gene, CDR1 is LNHDA and CDR2 is SQIVND (reference sequence). The CDR3 sequence: CASSSGGTGTGELFF. The CDR3, as DNA: TGTGCCAGTAGTTCGGGAGGTACAGGCACCGGGGAGCTGTTTTTT.

In the case of this clone: The same CDR3 arises from other DNA sequences in this sample as well. J is TRBJ1-1 and V is TRBV6-5; 9 positions match TRBD1. The trim removed 0 bases at V and 3 bases at J, leaving 2 bases unmatched. Germline lookup yields CDR1 MNHEY and CDR2 SVGAGI. The length of the CDR3 is 15 residues. CDR3 in DNA: TGTGCCAGCAGTTACTCGAGACAGGGGGACACTGAAGCTTTCTTT. Its protein is CASSYSRQGDTEAFF.

This rearrangement joins TRBV18 to TRBJ2-5; D gene unclear. From germline, CDR1 is KGHSH and CDR2 LQKENI. V lost 5 bases, J lost 1 base, and 14 bases lay in between. This CDR3 has 15 residues. The CDR3 protein is CASSIKWAVQETQYF. The CDR3 DNA sequence: TGTGCCAGCTCAATAAAGTGGGCAGTCCAAGAGACCCAGTACTTC.